This T cell receptor (beta chain) was captured in a study of blood T cell repertoires in COVID-19. In the study overall: Acute-phase and convalescent COVID-19 samples originated in the United States, Italy and Spain. From T cells, B-cell-depleted T cells, or PBMCs came the material, which was cDNA or gDNA.

As handled by the study authors: Estimation of nucleated cell counts was performed using reference gene primer amplification. Sequencing used immunoSEQ multiplex PCR; TCRdb keeps in-frame clones, though not all of them. The V and J calls and the clone size are those of that table, but D and trimming were determined from the DNA. This sample carries about 300,000 clones, approximately 88% of them seen once, and the ten largest clones take under 7.5%. The V segment lost 4 bases and the J segment 3 bases; nucleotides outside the gene matches: 5. The CDR3 spans 15 residues. Germline V lookup: CDR1 SGHTA, CDR2 FQGTGA.

The sequence was collected from a young man who had recovered from COVID-19. The V gene is TRBV7-3, the J gene TRBJ2-3, with 9 bases lining up with TRBD2. What was sequenced was peripheral blood. The CDR3 here is CASSSSGTWTDTQYF. In DNA form, the CDR3 reads TGTGCCAGCAGCTCTAGCGGGACTTGGACAGATACGCAGTATTTT.